This TCR beta chain comes out of a study of prognosis after radiotherapy for stage I lung cancer. Study-wide background: Oligometastatic NSCLC after surgical resection of the primary tumor was present in four or five patients, while newly diagnosed primary stage I lung tumors were present in around 14. The non-small cell lung cancer patients were all considered medically inoperable, with comorbidities accounting for this in about a dozen of them. General study points: Medians of around 9,500 versus 6,500 showed unique TCR clone counts falling after stereotactic body radiation therapy. Whether the expanded TCR clones were tumor-specific was not determined.

Genomic DNA was subjected to two-round multiplex PCR for amplification of TCR beta CDR3. Initially, in first-round PCR, primers specific to each TRBV and TRBJ gene were used. TCRdb re-analysed the multiplex PCR reads in MiXCR, keeping a single row per CDR3 protein. In the table there are about 16,000 distinct CDR3 sequences, 44% of which are singletons. As to this clonotype: What it binds is not known.

The sequences come from PBMCs, collected before or after stereotactic body radiation therapy (not recorded which). The source is a donor aged 50 or older with non-small cell lung cancer.

The CDR3 DNA reads TGTGCCACCAGCAGAGATCCCACCACCACCACAGGGTTGTCTAACTATGGCTACACCTTC. Translating it yields CATSRDPTTTTGLSNYGYTF. V is TRBV15 and J is TRBJ1-2, with D tentatively TRBD1 (6 bases). V lost 0 bases to trimming and J lost 0 bases, with 23 bases between them. The CDR3 runs to 20 residues. CDR1 and CDR2 (germline): LNHNV, YYDKDF (reference sequence). The full variable domain, rest sourced from reference TRBV15 and TRBJ1-2, is DAMVIQNPRYQVTQFGKPVTLSCSQTLNHNVMYWYQQKSSQAPKLLFHYYDKDFNNEADTPDNFQSRRPNTSFCFLDIRSPGLGDTAMYLCATSRDPTTTTGLSNYGYTFGSGTRLTVV.